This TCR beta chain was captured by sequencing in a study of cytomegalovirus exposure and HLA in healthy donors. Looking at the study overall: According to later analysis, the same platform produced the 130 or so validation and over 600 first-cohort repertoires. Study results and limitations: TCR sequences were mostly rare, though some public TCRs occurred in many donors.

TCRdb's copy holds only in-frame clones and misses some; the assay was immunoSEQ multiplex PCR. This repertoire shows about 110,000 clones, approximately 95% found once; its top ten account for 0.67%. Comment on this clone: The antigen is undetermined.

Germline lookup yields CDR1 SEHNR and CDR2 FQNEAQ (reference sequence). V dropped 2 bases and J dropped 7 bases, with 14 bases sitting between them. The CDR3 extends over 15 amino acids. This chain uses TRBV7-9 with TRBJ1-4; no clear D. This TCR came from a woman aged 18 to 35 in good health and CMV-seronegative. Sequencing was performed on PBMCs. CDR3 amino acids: CASSLTGEGGEKLFF. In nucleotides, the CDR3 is TGTGCCAGCAGCTTAACCGGGGAGGGAGGTGAAAAACTGTTTTTT.